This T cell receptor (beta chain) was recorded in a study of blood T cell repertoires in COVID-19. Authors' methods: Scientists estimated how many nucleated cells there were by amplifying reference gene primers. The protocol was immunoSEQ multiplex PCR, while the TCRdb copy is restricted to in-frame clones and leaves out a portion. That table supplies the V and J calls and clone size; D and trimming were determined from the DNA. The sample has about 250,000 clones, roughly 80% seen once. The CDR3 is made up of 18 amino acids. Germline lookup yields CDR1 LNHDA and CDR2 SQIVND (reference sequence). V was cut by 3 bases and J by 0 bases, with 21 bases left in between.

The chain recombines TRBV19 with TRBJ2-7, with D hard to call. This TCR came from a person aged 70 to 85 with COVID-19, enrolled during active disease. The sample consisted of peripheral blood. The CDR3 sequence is CASSIRLHRSPSSYEQYF. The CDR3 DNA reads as TGTGCCAGTAGTATCCGCCTCCACCGATCCCCCAGCTCCTACGAGCAGTACTTC. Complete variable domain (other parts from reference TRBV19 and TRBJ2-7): DGGITQSPKYLFRKEGQNVTLSCEQNLNHDAMYWYRQDPGQGLRLIYYSQIVNDFQKGDIAEGYSVSREKKESFPLTVTSAQKNPTAFYLCASSIRLHRSPSSYEQYFGPGTRLTVT.